These T cell receptor beta chains were read from a single sample in a study of blood T cell repertoires in COVID-19. Sequencing used immunoSEQ multiplex PCR; TCRdb keeps in-frame clones, though not all of them. Of about 200,000 clones in the sample, roughly 90% were seen once. The sequenced sample was PBMCs or T cells enriched from blood (not recorded which). These receptors originate from a woman aged 18 to 35 who had recovered from COVID-19. Each CDR3 is given with its conserved first and last residue. D genes are given only for firm matches. Clone size is stated in some rows and not others, as once, few, many or a class when expanded.

abundance | d_gene | len | j_gene | v_gene | CDR3aa | CDR3nt
NA | NA | 13 | TRBJ1-6 | TRBV18 | CASLQETHSPLHF | TGTGCCAGCTTACAGGAGACCCATTCACCCCTCCACTTT
NA | TRBD1 | 16 | TRBJ1-3 | TRBV4-1 | CASSQAGTVAGNTIYF | TGCGCCAGCAGCCAGGCCGGGACAGTCGCTGGAAACACCATATATTTT
NA | NA | 17 | TRBJ1-6 | TRBV6-1 | CASSEAAGKIGVSPLHF | TGTGCCAGCAGTGAAGCTGCCGGGAAAATCGGAGTTTCACCCCTCCACTTT
NA | NA | 17 | TRBJ1-6 | TRBV4-1 | CASSQIRPGIYNSPLHF | TGCGCCAGCAGCCAAATAAGGCCAGGAATCTATAATTCACCCCTCCACTTT
NA | NA | 13 | TRBJ2-5 | TRBV29-1 | CSGPGVGQETQYF | TGCAGCGGCCCAGGGGTCGGGCAAGAGACCCAGTACTTC
NA | TRBD1 | 18 | TRBJ1-5 | TRBV19 | CASSMIGTGVGSNQPQHF | TGTGCCAGTAGTATGATCGGGACAGGGGTAGGTAGCAATCAGCCCCAGCATTTT
NA | NA | 13 | TRBJ1-5 | TRBV29-1 | CSVEAGINQPQHF | TGCAGCGTTGAAGCAGGGATCAATCAGCCCCAGCATTTT
NA | TRBD1 | 13 | TRBJ1-2 | TRBV6-2/TRBV6-3 | CASSFDRDRGYTF | TGTGCCAGCAGTTTTGACAGGGATCGGGGCTACACCTTC
NA | NA | 13 | TRBJ1-5 | TRBV28 | CASRTGIHQPQHF | TGTGCCAGCAGAACAGGGATCCATCAGCCCCAGCATTTT
once | TRBD2 | 14 | TRBJ2-3 | TRBV6-4 | CASSTSGGADTQYF | TGTGCCAGCAGTACTAGCGGGGGTGCAGATACGCAGTATTTT
NA | TRBD2 | 16 | TRBJ2-4 | TRBV28 | CASIHASGGVKNIQYF | TGTGCCAGCATTCACGCTAGCGGGGGGGTCAAAAACATTCAGTACTTC
NA | TRBD2 | 14 | TRBJ2-3 | TRBV10-2 | CASSPGGLQDTQYF | TGCGCCAGCAGTCCGGGGGGATTACAAGATACGCAGTATTTT
NA | NA | 16 | TRBJ1-3 | TRBV7-9 | CASSLNRDVGGNTIYF | TGTGCCAGCAGCCTAAACAGGGACGTAGGGGGAAACACCATATATTTT
few | NA | 15 | TRBJ1-3 | TRBV3-1/TRBV3-2 | CASSQGSSAGNTIYF | TGTGCCAGCAGCCAAGGGTCCTCGGCTGGAAACACCATATATTTT
NA | NA | 12 | TRBJ1-1 | TRBV23-1 | CASRLGGVEAFF | TGCGCCAGCAGGTTAGGAGGGGTTGAAGCTTTCTTT
NA | TRBD1 | 14 | TRBJ2-5 | TRBV2 | CASSGDREVITQYF | TGTGCCAGCAGTGGGGACAGGGAGGTGATTACCCAGTACTTC
NA | NA | 16 | TRBJ2-7 | TRBV10-3 | CAISEFTGYSSYEQYF | TGTGCCATCAGTGAGTTTACAGGATACTCCTCCTACGAGCAGTACTTC
few | TRBD1 | 16 | TRBJ1-2 | TRBV18 | CASSPEQGRANLGYTF | TGTGCCAGCTCACCAGAACAGGGGAGAGCTAACTTGGGCTACACCTTC
once | TRBD1 | 13 | TRBJ1-5 | TRBV19 | CASSGQGSQPQHF | TGTGCCAGTAGTGGACAGGGGAGTCAGCCCCAGCATTTT
NA | TRBD2 | 15 | TRBJ2-7 | TRBV27 | CASSFGTSGTYEQYF | TGTGCCAGCAGTTTTGGGACTAGCGGTACCTACGAGCAGTACTTC
NA | TRBD1 | 15 | TRBJ2-7 | TRBV4-1 | CASSQGGQGNYEQYF | TGCGCCAGCAGCCAAGGGGGACAGGGGAACTACGAGCAGTACTTC
NA | NA | 12 | TRBJ1-5 | TRBV7-2 | CASSPGYQPQHF | TGTGCCAGCAGCCCTGGCTATCAGCCCCAGCATTTT
NA | TRBD2 | 14 | TRBJ2-1 | TRBV2 | CASPAGGRANEQFF | TGTGCCAGCCCAGCGGGGGGGCGGGCCAATGAGCAGTTCTTC